Below, 9 T cell receptor beta chains from the same sample are listed, as sequenced in a study of cytomegalovirus exposure and HLA in healthy donors. With 60 Vbeta and 13 Jbeta primers, the PCR was carried out. Sequencing used immunoSEQ multiplex PCR; TCRdb keeps in-frame clones, though not all of them. Of 190,000 or so clones listed, roughly 80% are singletons. The specimen was PBMCs. Receptors originate from a man in his fifties in good health and CMV-seronegative.

The chain recombines TRBV5-1 with TRBJ2-7; D not certain. The germline V and J ends were trimmed by 2 bases and 4 bases, with 4 bases remaining between them. The CDR3 is made up of 11 amino acids. Germline V gene data show CDR1 as SGHRS and CDR2 as YFSETQ. CDR3 coding DNA: TGCGCCAGCAGCTTACAATACGAGCAGTACTTC. Protein sequence: CASSLQYEQYF.

The chain combines TRBV27 with TRBJ1-1; no firm D call. Germline lookup yields CDR1 MNHEY and CDR2 SMNVEV (reference sequence). Trimming cost V 8 bases and J 1 base, with 20 bases left between them. The CDR3 has 16 residues. CDR3 DNA: TGTGCCAGCTCGTTGTCCTACCTGAGACAGAACACTGAAGCTTTCTTT. It yields the protein CASSLSYLRQNTEAFF.

The rearrangement uses TRBV9 and TRBJ2-2; 7 bases match TRBD1. Germline CDR1 is SGDLS and CDR2 is YYNGEE. V trimming: 4 bases; J trimming: 0 bases; junction bases outside the gene matches: 6. The CDR3 length is 16 residues. The CDR3 reads CASSIGQDPNTGELFF. The DNA of the CDR3 is TGTGCCAGCAGCATTGGACAGGATCCGAACACCGGGGAGCTGTTTTTT.

The CDR3 DNA follows: TGCGCCAGCAGCCAAGAGGCCATACAAACCGGGGAGCTGTTTTTT. Its protein is CASSQEAIQTGELFF. V and J are TRBV4-3 and TRBJ2-2; D remains unclear. V lost 0 bases and J 5 bases, leaving 10 bases between the germline ends. This CDR3 comprises 15 residues. Looked up from germline, CDR1 is LGHNA and CDR2 is YSLEER.

CDR3 coding DNA: TGTGCCAGCAGCTCGGGACTAGCGGGGAACGAGCAGTACTTC. This translates into CASSSGLAGNEQYF. The J gene is TRBJ2-7, the V gene TRBV7-3, with 13 nucleotides matching TRBD2. The V gene's germline CDR1 is SGHTA and CDR2 FQGTGA. The CDR3 is made up of 14 amino acids. V lost 4 bases, J lost 5 bases, and 2 bases stayed unmatched.

CDR3 residues: CASSEADTQYF. The CDR3 DNA is TGTGCCAGCTCAGAGGCAGATACGCAGTATTTT. V gene TRBV18 combines with J gene TRBJ2-3; D unresolved. Germline CDR1 KGHSH, CDR2 LQKENI. Trimming removed 5 bases from V and 4 bases from J, with 4 bases in between. This CDR3 region has 11 residues.

The chain recombines TRBV5-1 with TRBJ1-3, with D maybe TRBD1 (5 bases). There are 12 residues in the CDR3. V was cut by 0 bases and J by 8 bases, with 6 bases left in between. Germline values: CDR1 SGHRS, CDR2 YFSETQ. The CDR3 bases are TGCGCCAGCAGCTTGGAAGGGGACACCATATATTTT. Amino acid sequence: CASSLEGDTIYF.

The chain has TRBV9 and TRBJ2-1, with a possible D match to TRBD1 (6 bases). CDR3 length: 16 residues. From germline, CDR1 is SGDLS and CDR2 YYNGEE. The V and J ends lost 3 bases and 4 bases respectively, with 17 bases between them. CDR3 coding DNA: TGTGCCAGCAGCGCCAGGGGCAGGGGCCATTACAATGAGCAGTTCTTC. Translation: CASSARGRGHYNEQFF.

The chain combines TRBV7-3 with TRBJ2-4; 7 nucleotides agree with TRBD2. The V gene end was trimmed by 1 base and the J gene end by 3 bases; junction bases not matched to a gene: 12. Germline V gene lookup returns CDR1 SGHTA and CDR2 FQGTGA. The CDR3 has 18 residues. This chain's CDR3 is CASSLRVRRETIKNIQYF. CDR3 nucleotide sequence: TGTGCCAGCAGCTTAAGGGTTCGGCGGGAGACTATCAAAAACATTCAGTACTTC.